This entry lists 13 T cell receptor beta chains sequenced from one sample in a study of monozygotic twins with inflammatory bowel disease. TCRdb re-called the 5' RACE reads and shows each CDR3 protein once, DNA omitted. The sample has 420,000 or so distinct CDR3 sequences. The sequenced sample was blood. The source of these receptors is a human donor with ulcerative colitis or Crohn's disease, or a healthy co-twin of an affected twin (not recorded which).

The chain uses TRBV4-2 and TRBJ2-7. The CDR3 contains 14 residues. The germline V gene encodes CDR1 LGHNA and CDR2 YNFKEQ. CDR3: CASSQDGYNYEQYF.

The chain employs TRBV30 and TRBJ1-2; TCRdb outputs TRBD1, but without DNA this stays unchecked. Looked up from germline, CDR1 is GTSNPN and CDR2 is SVGIG (reference sequence). This CDR3 spans 13 amino acids. The CDR3 loop is CAWTPMEVHGYTF.

The rearrangement joins TRBV5-1 to TRBJ2-5; TCRdb's D gene call, TRBD2, goes unchecked for lack of DNA. Germline V gene data show CDR1 as SGHRS and CDR2 as YFSETQ. The CDR3 covers 14 residues. This chain's CDR3 is CASSLALGGETQYF.

The chain has TRBV10-3 and TRBJ2-2; the D call from TCRdb, TRBD2, cannot be confirmed without DNA. This CDR3 is 17 amino acids long. From germline, CDR1 is ENHRY and CDR2 SYGVKD. The CDR3 protein is CAIRDFPTSGSSGELFF.

The chain carries TRBV18 and TRBJ1-2. This CDR3 has 13 amino acids. CDR1 KGHSH and CDR2 LQKENI come from the germline V gene. CDR3 sequence: CASSPLSNYGYTF. Using reference TRBV18 and TRBJ1-2 for the parts outside the CDR3, the full variable domain is NAGVMQNPRHLVRRRGQEARLRCSPMKGHSHVYWYRQLPEEGLKFMVYLQKENIIDESGMPKERFSAEFPKEGPSILRIQQVVRGDSAAYFCASSPLSNYGYTFGSGTRLTVV.

CDR3 sequence reads: CATSRALNTEAFF. The rearrangement uses TRBV15 and TRBJ1-1. The CDR3 runs to 13 residues. The germline V gene has CDR1 LNHNV and CDR2 YYDKDF (reference sequence).

The chain joins TRBV10-3 to TRBJ1-4; TCRdb returns TRBD1, unconfirmable since there is no DNA. Looked up from germline, CDR1 is ENHRY and CDR2 is SYGVKD. The CDR3 spans 14 residues. CDR3 protein: CAISEGRGFEKLFF.

The V gene is TRBV20-1, the J gene TRBJ2-5; TCRdb's D call of TRBD2 is untestable without DNA. In germline, CDR1 is DFQATT, CDR2 SNEGSKA (reference sequence). The CDR3 length is 16 residues. The CDR3 is CSARERGHRGRETQYF.

The chain links TRBV7-2 to TRBJ1-5; TCRdb lists TRBD1, though no DNA is available to test this call. The CDR3 covers 14 residues. Germline loops: CDR1 SGHTA, CDR2 FQGNSA. The CDR3 loop is CASSFLGVNQPQHF. Complete variable domain (other parts from reference TRBV7-2 and TRBJ1-5): GAGVSQSPSNKVTEKGKDVELRCDPISGHTALYWYRQSLGQGLEFLIYFQGNSAPDKSGLPSDRFSAERTGGSVSTLTIQRTQQEDSAVYLCASSFLGVNQPQHFGDGTRLSIL.

V gene TRBV20-1 combines with J gene TRBJ1-2; TCRdb lists TRBD1, though no DNA is available to test this call. CDR3 size: 15 residues. CDR1 is DFQATT, CDR2 SNEGSKA, per germline (reference sequence). The CDR3 loop is CSARDFGQGGNGYTF.

The CDR3 sequence: CASSTGLDHYEQYF. The rearrangement links TRBV9 to TRBJ2-7; TCRdb names TRBD2, which stays unverified in the absence of DNA. Germline V gene sequence: CDR1 SGDLS, CDR2 YYNGEE. The CDR3 is 14 amino acids.

The chain couples TRBV5-1 to TRBJ2-3. Germline V gene data show CDR1 as SGHRS and CDR2 as YFSETQ. This CDR3 is 16 amino acids long. CDR3: CASSWNGHPSTDTQYF.

The chain couples TRBV7-2 to TRBJ2-1; TCRdb outputs TRBD2, but without DNA this stays unchecked. Germline loops: CDR1 SGHTA, CDR2 FQGNSA. The CDR3 runs to 16 residues. This CDR3 is CASSFPSRIYYNEQFF.